What follows is one TCR beta chain and its context. Its antigen is not identified. The data were obtained in a study of CD4 T cells in relation to SARS-CoV-2 and coronaviruses. Findings and caveats of the study: Compared with monoreactive clones, crossreactive clones showed significantly weaker SARS-CoV-2 expansion.

The assay was immunoSEQ multiplex PCR, and TCRdb's table has in-frame clones only and misses some. The table lists some 30,000 clones, approximately 80% of them singletons, with around 17% in the top ten. Before the COVID-19 pandemic, during about 2010-2018, CD4+ T cells were taken from unexposed donors. Isolation of CD4+ T cells took place after approximately eleven days in culture. Half the medium was replaced with IL-2 medium on days 3 and 7. Sequenced: CD4+ T cells from PBMCs, cultured in vitro. This TCR derives from a human donor in good health.

The CDR3 protein is CASRTRTGTGIVQYF. The CDR3 DNA reads TGCGCCAGCAGGACTAGAACCGGGACAGGGATCGTGCAGTACTTC. The V call is TRBV5-1, the J call TRBJ2-7; 9 bases match TRBD1. The V and J ends lost 5 bases and 9 bases, in that order; junction bases with no gene match: 15. Germline V gene data show CDR1 as SGHRS and CDR2 as YFSETQ. This CDR3 contains 15 residues.